This is a list of T cell receptor beta chains from one sample in a study of CD8 T cells in Susac syndrome. TCRdb re-derived calls from the immunoSEQ multiplex PCR reads in MiXCR, one entry per CDR3 protein. This sample has about 130,000 distinct CDR3 sequences, with roughly 95% found just once. Sequenced: CD4+ T cells from PBMCs. These receptor sequences come from a human donor in good health. CDR3s include the opening cysteine and the closing phenylalanine or tryptophan. Each record gives: CDR3 DNA, CDR3 protein, CDR3 length, clone size, J gene, V gene, D gene. The D gene is left open where the match is weak. A row's size may be missing; if present it is once, few, many or a size class.

cdr3_nt: TGCAGTGCTCCCAGCGGGAGGGCCCACGAGCAGTACTTC
cdr3_aa: CSAPSGRAHEQYF
cdr3_length: 13
clone_size: -
j_call: TRBJ2-7
v_call: TRBV20-1
d_call: TRBD2

cdr3_nt: TGTGCCAGCAGGGGCGGGGTCGGGGATACGCAGTATTTT
cdr3_aa: CASRGGVGDTQYF
cdr3_length: 13
clone_size: -
j_call: TRBJ2-3
v_call: TRBV28
d_call: -

cdr3_nt: TGTGCCAGCAGAAGTGGACAGGGCTTGAGCGGCTACACCTTC
cdr3_aa: CASRSGQGLSGYTF
cdr3_length: 14
clone_size: -
j_call: TRBJ1-2
v_call: TRBV5-6
d_call: TRBD1

cdr3_nt: TGTGCCAGCAGCGGGGGGACAGGGGGCTCGGAGACCCAGTACTTC
cdr3_aa: CASSGGTGGSETQYF
cdr3_length: 15
clone_size: -
j_call: TRBJ2-5
v_call: TRBV7-6
d_call: TRBD1

cdr3_nt: TGCAGCGTGAGCGGTAGCTCCTACGAGCAGTACTTC
cdr3_aa: CSVSGSSYEQYF
cdr3_length: 12
clone_size: -
j_call: TRBJ2-7
v_call: TRBV29-1
d_call: -

cdr3_nt: TGTGCCAGCAGCCAATTAGCGGGAGCCTACGAGCAGTACTTC
cdr3_aa: CASSQLAGAYEQYF
cdr3_length: 14
clone_size: -
j_call: TRBJ2-7
v_call: TRBV3-1
d_call: TRBD2

cdr3_nt: TGCAGCGTCGCATCGGGGGTCTCCGGAAACACCATATATTTT
cdr3_aa: CSVASGVSGNTIYF
cdr3_length: 14
clone_size: -
j_call: TRBJ1-3
v_call: TRBV29-1
d_call: -

cdr3_nt: TGTGCCAGCAGCCCTACGACGGACTTAGGAAAACTGTTTTTT
cdr3_aa: CASSPTTDLGKLFF
cdr3_length: 14
clone_size: -
j_call: TRBJ1-4
v_call: TRBV3-1
d_call: -

cdr3_nt: TGTGCCAGCGGACCCCGCTCCTACGAGCAGTACTTC
cdr3_aa: CASGPRSYEQYF
cdr3_length: 12
clone_size: -
j_call: TRBJ2-7
v_call: TRBV12-3/TRBV12-4
d_call: -

cdr3_nt: TGTGCCAGCAGCCCGGACAGGAATGAGCAGTTCTTC
cdr3_aa: CASSPDRNEQFF
cdr3_length: 12
clone_size: -
j_call: TRBJ2-1
v_call: TRBV12-3/TRBV12-4
d_call: TRBD1

cdr3_nt: TGTGCCACCCCTGGTGGAGCGGGAGCCTTGTACCAAGAGACCCAGTACTTC
cdr3_aa: CATPGGAGALYQETQYF
cdr3_length: 17
clone_size: once
j_call: TRBJ2-5
v_call: TRBV9
d_call: TRBD2

cdr3_nt: TGCAGCGTTGATGGGACAGGGGACTACGAGCAGTACTTC
cdr3_aa: CSVDGTGDYEQYF
cdr3_length: 13
clone_size: -
j_call: TRBJ2-7
v_call: TRBV29-1
d_call: TRBD1

cdr3_nt: TGTGCCAGCAGTTTTTTGAGTCGGAGTGAAGCTTTCTTT
cdr3_aa: CASSFLSRSEAFF
cdr3_length: 13
clone_size: -
j_call: TRBJ1-1
v_call: TRBV2
d_call: -

cdr3_nt: TGTGCCAGCGGCGGCGACGGGGCGGCCTACAATGAGCAGTTCTTC
cdr3_aa: CASGGDGAAYNEQFF
cdr3_length: 15
clone_size: -
j_call: TRBJ2-1
v_call: TRBV3-1
d_call: -

cdr3_nt: TGTGCCAGCAGCTCTGGGACTAGCGGGAGGATGGTAGCAGATACGCAGTATTTT
cdr3_aa: CASSSGTSGRMVADTQYF
cdr3_length: 18
clone_size: -
j_call: TRBJ2-3
v_call: TRBV7-9
d_call: TRBD2

cdr3_nt: TGCGCCAGCACCTCATCGGGCACAACTAATGAAAAACTGTTTTTT
cdr3_aa: CASTSSGTTNEKLFF
cdr3_length: 15
clone_size: -
j_call: TRBJ1-4
v_call: TRBV23-1
d_call: -

cdr3_nt: TGTGCCAGCAGTTTATTTAAGGGAGATACGCAGTATTTT
cdr3_aa: CASSLFKGDTQYF
cdr3_length: 13
clone_size: -
j_call: TRBJ2-3
v_call: TRBV12-3/TRBV12-4
d_call: -

cdr3_nt: TGTGCCAGCAGCCGGGGGCGGTCCGCCTACAATGAGCAGTTCTTC
cdr3_aa: CASSRGRSAYNEQFF
cdr3_length: 15
clone_size: -
j_call: TRBJ2-1
v_call: TRBV3-1
d_call: -

cdr3_nt: TGCGCCAGCAGCTTGTGGGGTGGGAGTGACGAGCAGTACTTC
cdr3_aa: CASSLWGGSDEQYF
cdr3_length: 14
clone_size: -
j_call: TRBJ2-7
v_call: TRBV5-1
d_call: -

cdr3_nt: TGCAGTGCTAGAGCGGCAGGGAGGTCATGGACCCAGTACTTC
cdr3_aa: CSARAAGRSWTQYF
cdr3_length: 14
clone_size: -
j_call: TRBJ2-5
v_call: TRBV20-1
d_call: -

cdr3_nt: TGTGCCAGCAGTTCCCGGGGGGCTAGCGGGGGGAATGAGCAGTTCTTC
cdr3_aa: CASSSRGASGGNEQFF
cdr3_length: 16
clone_size: -
j_call: TRBJ2-1
v_call: TRBV12-3/TRBV12-4
d_call: TRBD2

cdr3_nt: TGCGCCAGCACTTCGGATAGCGGGAGGGCCATGACCGGGGAGCTGTTTTTT
cdr3_aa: CASTSDSGRAMTGELFF
cdr3_length: 17
clone_size: -
j_call: TRBJ2-2
v_call: TRBV5-1
d_call: TRBD2

cdr3_nt: TGCAGCGTTGACAGGGTTCAAGAGACCCAGTACTTC
cdr3_aa: CSVDRVQETQYF
cdr3_length: 12
clone_size: -
j_call: TRBJ2-5
v_call: TRBV29-1
d_call: -

cdr3_nt: TGCGCCAGCAGCTTGGTGGACCTTTTCAATGAGCAGTTCTTC
cdr3_aa: CASSLVDLFNEQFF
cdr3_length: 14
clone_size: -
j_call: TRBJ2-1
v_call: TRBV5-1
d_call: -

cdr3_nt: TGTGCCAGTAGCCGACGGGCAGCCTCCTACGAGCAGTACTTC
cdr3_aa: CASSRRAASYEQYF
cdr3_length: 14
clone_size: -
j_call: TRBJ2-7
v_call: TRBV19
d_call: -

cdr3_nt: TGCAGCGCTGACCCTAGCGGCCCAACAGATACGCAGTATTTT
cdr3_aa: CSADPSGPTDTQYF
cdr3_length: 14
clone_size: -
j_call: TRBJ2-3
v_call: TRBV29-1
d_call: TRBD2

cdr3_nt: TGTGCCAGCAGTCGGAGGACGGATGAAAAACTGTTTTTT
cdr3_aa: CASSRRTDEKLFF
cdr3_length: 13
clone_size: -
j_call: TRBJ1-4
v_call: TRBV27
d_call: -

cdr3_nt: TGTGCCAGCAGTGGTTCTGAAAACACCATATATTTT
cdr3_aa: CASSGSENTIYF
cdr3_length: 12
clone_size: -
j_call: TRBJ1-3
v_call: TRBV3-1
d_call: -

cdr3_nt: TGTGCCAGCAGCCAAGAGAGTTTACTAGCGGGAGAGACCCAGTACTTC
cdr3_aa: CASSQESLLAGETQYF
cdr3_length: 16
clone_size: -
j_call: TRBJ2-5
v_call: TRBV3-1
d_call: TRBD2